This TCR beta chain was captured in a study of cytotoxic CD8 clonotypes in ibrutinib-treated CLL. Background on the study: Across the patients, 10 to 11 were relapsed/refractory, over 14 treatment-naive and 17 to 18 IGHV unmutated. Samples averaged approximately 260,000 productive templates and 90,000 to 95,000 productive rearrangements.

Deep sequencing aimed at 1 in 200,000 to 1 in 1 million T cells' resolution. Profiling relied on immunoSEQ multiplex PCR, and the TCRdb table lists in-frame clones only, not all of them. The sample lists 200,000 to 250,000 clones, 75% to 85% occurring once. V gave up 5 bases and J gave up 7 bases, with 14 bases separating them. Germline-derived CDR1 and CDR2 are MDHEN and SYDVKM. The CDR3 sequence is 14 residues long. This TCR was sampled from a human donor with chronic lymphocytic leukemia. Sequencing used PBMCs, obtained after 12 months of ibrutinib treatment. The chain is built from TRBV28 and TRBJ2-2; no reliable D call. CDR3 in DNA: TGTGCCAGCAGTCGACGGACGGTAGGCGGGGAGCTGTTTTTT. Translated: CASSRRTVGGELFF.